Many counts were recorded for the clone carrying this T cell receptor (beta chain). TCRdb itself ran the 5' RACE reads through MiXCR, one entry per CDR3 protein. The sample has some 220,000 distinct CDR3 sequences, 8% to 11% seen once. The sample originates from a study of CD8 T cells in ankylosing spondylitis. Germline V gene lookup returns CDR1 SEHNR and CDR2 FQNEAQ (reference sequence). V was pared by 6 bases and J by 9 bases, with 11 bases between. The length of the CDR3 is 11 residues. Input material: blood, either unsorted or a sorted T cell fraction (not recorded which). This sequence was found in a male donor with ankylosing spondylitis or in good health (not recorded which). V gene TRBV7-9 combines with J gene TRBJ2-5, with D maybe TRBD2 (6 bases). The CDR3 sequence: CASRSSGAQYF. Here the CDR3 DNA reads TGTGCCAGCAGATCATCGGGGGCCCAGTACTTC. Drawing the rest from reference TRBV7-9 and TRBJ2-5, the complete variable domain is DTGVSQNPRHKITKRGQNVTFRCDPISEHNRLYWYRQTLGQGPEFLTYFQNEAQLEKSRLLSDRFSAERPKGSFSTLEIQRTEQGDSAMYLCASRSSGAQYFGPGTRLLVL.